The 8 T cell receptor beta chains listed next were all sequenced from one sample in a study of circulating CD8 cells and anti-PD-1 response in melanoma. TCR libraries were prepared from roughly 15 ng of total RNA with the QIAseq Immune Repertoire TCR panel. TCRdb re-analysed the reads in MiXCR, keeping a single row per CDR3 protein. The top ten hold roughly 2.8% of the sample, which has around 2,400 distinct CDR3 sequences, 7.9% seen once. Sorting of live CD3+CD8+TCRalphabeta+ cells by PD-1 and/or TIGIT gave four subsets. This material consisted of CD8+ T cells from PBMCs, taken at baseline or after one month of anti-PD-1 therapy (not recorded which). The receptors shown here come from a human donor with melanoma.

This clonotype counts as medium-sized. This sequence joins TRBV2 and TRBJ2-1; D possibly corresponds to TRBD1 (5 bases). This CDR3 comprises 12 residues. Germline V gene data show CDR1 as SNHLY and CDR2 as FYNNEI. V shed 8 bases and J shed 4 bases, with 9 bases lying between them. Written as DNA, the CDR3 is TGTGCCAGCCGAGGACAATACAATGAGCAGTTCTTC. Protein sequence: CASRGQYNEQFF.

The J gene is TRBJ2-5, the V gene TRBV5-4; 9 bases match TRBD2. The CDR3 is 19 residues long. The germline CDR1 and CDR2 sequences are SGHNT and YYREEE (reference sequence). The trim removed 3 bases at V and 0 bases at J, leaving 15 bases unmatched. DNA of the CDR3: TGTGCCAGCAGCTCTCCAGGGCTAGCGGGGCCCTCGTACCAAGAGACCCAGTACTTC. This codes for CASSSPGLAGPSYQETQYF.

This clonotype is judged medium-sized. The chain has TRBV5-1 and TRBJ1-5, with a tentative D call TRBD1 (6 bases). The germline V gene has CDR1 SGHRS and CDR2 YFSETQ. V was clipped by 3 bases and J by 7 bases, with 14 bases between them. The length of the CDR3 is 14 residues. Here the CDR3 DNA reads TGCGCCAGCAGCTACGGACAGTATGGACAGCCCCAGCATTTT. It yields the protein CASSYGQYGQPQHF.

This clonotype is large (0.1 to 1%) within its sample. This chain links TRBV20-1 with TRBJ2-7; 12 bases map to TRBD2. The length of the CDR3 is 16 residues. CDR1 and CDR2 from the germline V gene are DFQATT and SNEGSKA (reference sequence). J gave up 2 bases and V 1 base, and 6 bases lay outside the gene matches. CDR3: CSARGTSGVIAYEQYF. The DNA for the CDR3 is TGCAGTGCTAGAGGGACTAGCGGGGTAATTGCCTACGAGCAGTACTTC.

This clonotype is termed medium-sized. This chain uses TRBV5-4 with TRBJ2-1, with D possibly matching TRBD2 (6 bases). CDR3 size: 15 residues. V lost 4 bases and J lost 3, with 14 bases in between. The germline V gene has CDR1 SGHNT and CDR2 YYREEE (reference sequence). The CDR3 DNA is TGTGCCAGCAGCCCGGGGGACTTGTACTACAATGAGCAGTTCTTC. Its protein product is CASSPGDLYYNEQFF.

This clonotype is deemed medium-sized. V and J are TRBV9 and TRBJ2-3; TRBD2 agrees at 12 bases. Losses at the gene ends were 0 bases for V and 1 base for J; bases not matched to a gene: 0. The CDR3 runs to 16 residues. Germline V CDR1 and CDR2: SGDLS, YYNGEE. The DNA for the CDR3 is TGTGCCAGCAGCGTAGGACTAGCGGGGGGCACAGATACGCAGTATTTT. Translation gives CASSVGLAGGTDTQYF.

This clonotype counts as medium-sized. The gene calls are TRBV2 and TRBJ2-5; the D is unclear. The CDR3 extends over 14 amino acids. Germline CDR1 and CDR2: SNHLY and FYNNEI. Trimming removed 0 bases from V and 5 bases from J, with 10 bases in between. The CDR3 here is CASSEAGPQETQYF. The CDR3 DNA sequence: TGTGCCAGCAGTGAAGCGGGCCCCCAGGAGACCCAGTACTTC.

Of note for this clonotype: A clone one base away is much larger, so this may be a read error. The J gene is TRBJ1-2, the V gene TRBV27; 10 bases match TRBD1. This CDR3 region has 15 residues. Per germline, CDR1 MNHEY and CDR2 SMNVEV (reference sequence). The CDR3 region is CASSLERTGGNGYAF. CDR3 coding DNA: TGTGCCAGCAGTTTGGAACGGACAGGGGGTAATGGCTACGCCTTC.